This passage covers 3 T cell receptor beta chains from one sample sequenced in a study of blood T cells in healthy people across ages. A sample-barcoded 5' primer and a J-beta primer mix were used in a second PCR of roughly 7 to 11 cycles. TCRdb independently ran MiXCR on the 5' RACE reads; one entry per CDR3 protein. The repertoire includes some 710,000 distinct CDR3 sequences, 46% of them detected once, and 15% to 20% sits in the top ten. Sample: blood. The source of these receptors is a man older than 75 in good health.

This clonotype was picked up a small number of times. The genes are TRBV27 and TRBJ1-2, with TRBD1 as a possible D gene (5 bases). This CDR3 spans 13 amino acids. The germline CDR1 and CDR2 sequences are MNHEY and SMNVEV (reference sequence). V gave up 0 bases and J gave up 8 bases, with 10 bases separating them. CDR3 nucleotides: TGTGCCAGCAGTTTATCAGGGGTAGTGGGCTACACCTTC. It yields the protein CASSLSGVVGYTF.

V is TRBV20-1 and J is TRBJ1-1; TRBD1 matches 8 bases. The CDR3 runs 13 residues. Germline V lookup: CDR1 DFQATT, CDR2 SNEGSKA (reference sequence). Trimming at V came to 3 bases and at J to 4 bases, leaving 4 bases not matched to a gene. The DNA for the CDR3 is TGCAGTGCTAGGGACACAGGGGGCACTGAAGCTTTCTTT. Residues: CSARDTGGTEAFF.

The chain combines TRBV7-2 with TRBJ2-5; D call uncertain. Trimming shortened V by 4 bases and J by 5 bases, and 17 bases separated the two germline ends. CDR1 and CDR2 from the germline V gene are SGHTA and FQGNSA. The CDR3 covers 15 residues. CDR3 amino acids: CASSWKVDWAETQYF. The CDR3 bases are TGTGCCAGCAGCTGGAAAGTAGACTGGGCGGAGACCCAGTACTTC.